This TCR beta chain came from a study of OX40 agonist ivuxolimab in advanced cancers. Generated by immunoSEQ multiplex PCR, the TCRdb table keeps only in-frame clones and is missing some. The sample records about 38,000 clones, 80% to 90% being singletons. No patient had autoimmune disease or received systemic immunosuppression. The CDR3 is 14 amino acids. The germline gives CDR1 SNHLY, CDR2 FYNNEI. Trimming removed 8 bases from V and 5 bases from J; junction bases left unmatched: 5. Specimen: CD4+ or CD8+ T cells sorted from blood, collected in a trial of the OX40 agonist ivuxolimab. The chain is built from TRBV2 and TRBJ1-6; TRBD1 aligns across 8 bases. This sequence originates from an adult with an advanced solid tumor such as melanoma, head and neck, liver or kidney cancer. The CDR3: CASLQGADNSPLHF. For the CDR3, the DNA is TGTGCCAGCCTGCAGGGGGCTGATAATTCACCCCTCCACTTT.